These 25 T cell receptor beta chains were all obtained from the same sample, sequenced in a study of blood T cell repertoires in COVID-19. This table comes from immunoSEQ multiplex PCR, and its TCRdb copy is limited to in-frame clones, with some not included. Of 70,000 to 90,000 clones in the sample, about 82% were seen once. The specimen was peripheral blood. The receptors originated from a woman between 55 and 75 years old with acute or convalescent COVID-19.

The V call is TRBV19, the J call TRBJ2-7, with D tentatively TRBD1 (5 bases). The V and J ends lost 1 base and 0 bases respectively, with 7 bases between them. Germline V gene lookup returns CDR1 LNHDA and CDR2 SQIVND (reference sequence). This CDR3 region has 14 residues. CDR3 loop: CASSIGGLSYEQYF. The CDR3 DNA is TGTGCCAGTAGTATAGGGGGCCTCTCCTACGAGCAGTACTTC.

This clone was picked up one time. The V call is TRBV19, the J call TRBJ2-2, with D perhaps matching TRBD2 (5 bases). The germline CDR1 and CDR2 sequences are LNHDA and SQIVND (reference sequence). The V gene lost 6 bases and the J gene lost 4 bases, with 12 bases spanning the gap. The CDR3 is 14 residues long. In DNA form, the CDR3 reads TGTGCCAGTAGAGCCGGGATGTTCACCGGGGAGCTGTTTTTT. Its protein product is CASRAGMFTGELFF.

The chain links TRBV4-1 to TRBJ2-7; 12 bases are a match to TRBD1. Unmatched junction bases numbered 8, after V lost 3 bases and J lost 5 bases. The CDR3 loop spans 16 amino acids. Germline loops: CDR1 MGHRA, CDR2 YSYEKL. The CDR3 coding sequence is TGCGCCAGCAGCCAGATTCCGGGACAGGGGGCCCACGAGCAGTACTTC. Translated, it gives CASSQIPGQGAHEQYF.

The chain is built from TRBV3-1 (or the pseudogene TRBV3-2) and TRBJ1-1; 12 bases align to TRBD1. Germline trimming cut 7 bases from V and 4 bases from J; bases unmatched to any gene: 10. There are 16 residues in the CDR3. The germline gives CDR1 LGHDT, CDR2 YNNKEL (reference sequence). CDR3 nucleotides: TGTGCCAGCACTTCTCGGGACAGGGGGCTGGGCACTGAAGCTTTCTTT. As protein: CASTSRDRGLGTEAFF.

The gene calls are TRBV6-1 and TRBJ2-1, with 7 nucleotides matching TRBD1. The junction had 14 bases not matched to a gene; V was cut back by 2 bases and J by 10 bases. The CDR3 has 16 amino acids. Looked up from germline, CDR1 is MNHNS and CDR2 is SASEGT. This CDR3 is CASSENIRTETGEQFF. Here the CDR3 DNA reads TGTGCCAGCAGTGAAAATATCCGGACAGAGACAGGGGAGCAGTTCTTC.

CDR3 residues: CASSSDRGPYQPQHF. The CDR3 bases are TGTGCCAGCAGCTCCGACAGGGGGCCCTATCAGCCCCAGCATTTT. This chain joins TRBV2 and TRBJ1-5, with 10 bases that match TRBD1. CDR1 SNHLY and CDR2 FYNNEI come from the germline V gene. CDR3 length equals 15 residues. Germline trimming cut 6 bases from V and 5 bases from J; bases unmatched to any gene: 7.

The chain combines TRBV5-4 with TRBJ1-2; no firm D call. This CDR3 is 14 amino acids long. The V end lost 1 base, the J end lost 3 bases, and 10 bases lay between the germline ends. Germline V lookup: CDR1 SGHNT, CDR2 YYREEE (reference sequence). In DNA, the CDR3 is TGTGCCAGCAGCTTGTATCAGGCTTACTATGGCTACACCTTC. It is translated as CASSLYQAYYGYTF.

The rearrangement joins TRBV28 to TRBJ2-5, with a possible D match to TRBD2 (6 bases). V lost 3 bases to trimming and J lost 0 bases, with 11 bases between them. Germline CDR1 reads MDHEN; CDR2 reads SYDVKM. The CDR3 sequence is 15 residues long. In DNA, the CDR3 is TGTGCCAGCAGTTTTCGGGGGAAGAACCAAGAGACCCAGTACTTC. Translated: CASSFRGKNQETQYF.

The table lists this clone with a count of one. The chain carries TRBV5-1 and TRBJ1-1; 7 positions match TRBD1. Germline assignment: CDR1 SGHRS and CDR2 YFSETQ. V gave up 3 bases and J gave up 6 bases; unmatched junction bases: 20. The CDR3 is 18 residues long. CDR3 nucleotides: TGCGCCAGCAGCTCCGGCCCATTAACGACAGGGACGGCGGCTGAAGCTTTCTTT. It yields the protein CASSSGPLTTGTAAEAFF.

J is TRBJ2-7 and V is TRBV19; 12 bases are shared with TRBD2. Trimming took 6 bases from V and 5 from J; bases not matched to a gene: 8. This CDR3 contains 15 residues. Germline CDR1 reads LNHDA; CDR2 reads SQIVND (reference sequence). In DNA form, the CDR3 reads TGTGCCAGTAGGGCGACTAGCGGGGGTTTCCACGAGCAGTACTTC. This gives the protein CASRATSGGFHEQYF.

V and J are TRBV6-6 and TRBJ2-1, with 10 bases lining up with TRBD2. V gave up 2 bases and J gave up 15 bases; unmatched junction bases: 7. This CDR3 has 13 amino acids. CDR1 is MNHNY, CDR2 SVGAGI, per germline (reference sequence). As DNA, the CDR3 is TGTGCCAGCAGTTACGAGCGGGGGGGCGTTGTGTTCTTC. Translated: CASSYERGGVVFF.

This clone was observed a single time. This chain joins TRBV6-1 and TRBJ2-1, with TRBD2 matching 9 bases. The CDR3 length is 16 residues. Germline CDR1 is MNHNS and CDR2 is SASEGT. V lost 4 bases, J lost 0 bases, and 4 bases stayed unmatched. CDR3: CASSGLAGFSYNEQFF. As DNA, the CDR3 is TGTGCCAGCAGTGGGCTAGCGGGGTTCTCCTACAATGAGCAGTTCTTC.

CDR3 amino acids: CASSPYESGGTQYF. CDR3 nucleotides: TGTGCCAGCTCACCGTATGAGTCTGGCGGGACCCAGTACTTC. The chain has TRBV18 and TRBJ2-5; no definite D call. Trimming removed 3 bases at V and 7 bases at J, with 15 bases between. CDR1 and CDR2 from the germline V gene are KGHSH and LQKENI. The CDR3 runs to 14 residues.

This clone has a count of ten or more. CDR3: CASSLDLGQGFGYGYTF. The CDR3 DNA sequence: TGTGCCAGCAGCTTAGATCTAGGACAGGGGTTTGGCTATGGCTACACCTTC. The chain has TRBV11-2 and TRBJ1-2; the match to TRBD1 covers 9 bases. With V trimmed by 0 bases and J by 4 bases, 9 bases remained unmatched. The germline CDR1 and CDR2 sequences are SGHAT and FQNNGV. The CDR3 runs 17 residues.

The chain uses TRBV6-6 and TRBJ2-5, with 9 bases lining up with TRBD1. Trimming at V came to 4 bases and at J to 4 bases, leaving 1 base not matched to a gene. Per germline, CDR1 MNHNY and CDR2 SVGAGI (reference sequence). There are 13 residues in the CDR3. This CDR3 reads CASSWGQGETQYF. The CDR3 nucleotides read TGTGCCAGCAGTTGGGGACAGGGAGAGACCCAGTACTTC.

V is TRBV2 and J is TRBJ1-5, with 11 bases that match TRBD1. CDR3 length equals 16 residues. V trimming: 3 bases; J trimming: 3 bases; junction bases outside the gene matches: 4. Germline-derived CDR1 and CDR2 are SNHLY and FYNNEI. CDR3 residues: CASSDRTGGFNQPQHF. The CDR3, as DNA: TGTGCCAGCAGTGACCGGACAGGGGGCTTCAATCAGCCCCAGCATTTT.

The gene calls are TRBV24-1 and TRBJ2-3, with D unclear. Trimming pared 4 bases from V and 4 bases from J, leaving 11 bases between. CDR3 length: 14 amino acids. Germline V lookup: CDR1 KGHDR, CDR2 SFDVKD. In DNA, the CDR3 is TGTGCCACCAGTGACCGCGCCGGAGCAGATACGCAGTATTTT. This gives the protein CATSDRAGADTQYF.

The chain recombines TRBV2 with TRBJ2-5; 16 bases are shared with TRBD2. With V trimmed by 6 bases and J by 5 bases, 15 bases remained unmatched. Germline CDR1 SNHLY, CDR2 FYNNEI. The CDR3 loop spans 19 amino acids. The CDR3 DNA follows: TGTGCCAGCAGACTTAACCCGGGACTAGCGGGGGGGCCAGGGGAGACCCAGTACTTC. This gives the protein CASRLNPGLAGGPGETQYF.

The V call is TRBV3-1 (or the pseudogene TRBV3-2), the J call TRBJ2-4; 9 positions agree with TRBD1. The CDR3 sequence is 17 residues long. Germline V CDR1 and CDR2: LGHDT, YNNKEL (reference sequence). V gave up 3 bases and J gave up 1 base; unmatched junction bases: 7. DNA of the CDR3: TGTGCCAGCAGCCACTTACAGGGGGCGATGGCCAAAAACATTCAGTACTTC. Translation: CASSHLQGAMAKNIQYF.

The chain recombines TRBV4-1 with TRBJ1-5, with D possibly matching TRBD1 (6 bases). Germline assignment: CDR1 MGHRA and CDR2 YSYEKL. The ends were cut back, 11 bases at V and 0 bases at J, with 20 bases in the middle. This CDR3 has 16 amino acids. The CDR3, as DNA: TGCGCCGTCGGGCCCCCCATGGGGGCTAGCAATCAGCCCCAGCATTTT. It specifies CAVGPPMGASNQPQHF.

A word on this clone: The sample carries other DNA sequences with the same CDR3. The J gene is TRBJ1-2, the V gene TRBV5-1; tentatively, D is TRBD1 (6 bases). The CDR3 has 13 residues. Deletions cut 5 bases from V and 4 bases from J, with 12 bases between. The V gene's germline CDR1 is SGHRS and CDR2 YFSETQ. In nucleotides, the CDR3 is TGCGCCAGCAGTCCGGACAGACCCTATGGCTACACCTTC. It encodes CASSPDRPYGYTF.

The CDR3 region has the DNA TGTGCCAGCAGCTTCGGAGGCCTCGAAGCTTTCTTT. Amino acids: CASSFGGLEAFF. The rearrangement links TRBV5-6 to TRBJ1-1; D is unresolved. The CDR3 extends over 12 amino acids. Germline assignment: CDR1 SGHDT and CDR2 YYEEEE. Trimming shortened V by 2 bases and J by 8 bases, and 10 bases separated the two germline ends. The variable domain in full, with the rest retrieved from reference TRBV5-6 and TRBJ1-1, is DAGVTQSPTHLIKTRGQQVTLRCSPKSGHDTVSWYQQALGQGPQFIFQYYEEEERQRGNFPDRFSGHQFPNYSSELNVNALLLGDSALYLCASSFGGLEAFFGQGTRLTVV.

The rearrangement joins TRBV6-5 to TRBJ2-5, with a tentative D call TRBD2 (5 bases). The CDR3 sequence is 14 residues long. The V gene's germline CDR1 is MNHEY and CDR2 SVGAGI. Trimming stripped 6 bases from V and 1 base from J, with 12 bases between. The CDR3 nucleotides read TGTGCCAGCAGAAGAGGGTTAATCCAAGAGACCCAGTACTTC. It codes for CASRRGLIQETQYF.

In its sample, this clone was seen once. DNA of the CDR3: TGTGCCAGCAGTTACTCGTGGCAGGGGACACAGCCCCAGCATTTT. This codes for CASSYSWQGTQPQHF. V is TRBV6-5 and J is TRBJ1-5; perhaps TRBD1 as D (6 bases). The CDR3 is made up of 15 amino acids. The V and J ends lost 0 bases and 7 bases respectively, with 13 bases between them. Germline V CDR1 and CDR2: MNHEY, SVGAGI.

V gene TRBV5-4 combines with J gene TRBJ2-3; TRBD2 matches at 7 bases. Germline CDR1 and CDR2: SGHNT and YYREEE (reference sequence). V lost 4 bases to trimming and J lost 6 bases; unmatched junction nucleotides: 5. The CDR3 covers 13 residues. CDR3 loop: CASSRGREDTQYF. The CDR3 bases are TGTGCCAGCAGCCGGGGGAGGGAGGATACGCAGTATTTT.